A selection of T cell receptor beta chains follows, all from one sample in a study of PD-L1 blockade in urothelial cancer. Profiling relied on immunoSEQ multiplex PCR, and the TCRdb table lists in-frame clones only, not all of them. The sample shows about 70,000 clones, about 90% of them seen only once. Specimen: PBMCs, collected around atezolizumab (anti-PD-L1) treatment. The receptor set was obtained from a man in his 70s with urothelial cancer. Each CDR3 is given with its conserved first and last residue. D genes are given only for firm matches. A row's size may be missing; if present it is once, few, many or a size class.

d_call clone_size j_call v_call cdr3_nt cdr3_aa
TRBD2 . TRBJ2-7 TRBV11-2 TGTGCCAGCAGCCCTTCTAGCGGGGGCTCCTACGAGCAGTACTTC CASSPSSGGSYEQYF
TRBD1 . TRBJ2-7 TRBV30 TGTGCCTGGAGTGTGGACAGGGCCAGCGAGCAGTACTTC CAWSVDRASEQYF
TRBD2 . TRBJ2-7 TRBV5-4 TGTGCCAGCAGCCCGGGAGGGGGGAGTGGGTCCTACGAGCAGTACTTC CASSPGGGSGSYEQYF
TRBD2 few TRBJ2-4 TRBV14 TGTGCCAGCAGCCCGGGACCGGGACTAAGGTACTTC CASSPGPGLRYF
TRBD2 once TRBJ2-1 TRBV29-1 TGCTCCGTTACCCTCGGACTAGTTGAACAGTTCTTC CSVTLGLVEQFF
. . TRBJ2-7 TRBV7-2 TGTGCCAGCAGCTTAACAGGCTACGAGCAGTACTTC CASSLTGYEQYF
. . TRBJ1-4 TRBV28 TGTGCCAGCAGTTTAGCGGGTGTGGTAACTAATGAAAAACTGTTTTTT CASSLAGVVTNEKLFF
TRBD2 . TRBJ2-2 TRBV5-1 TGCGCCAGCAGCTTGAAACTTTCACCGGGACTAGCGGCGAACACCGGGGAGCTGTTTTTT CASSLKLSPGLAANTGELFF
TRBD2 . TRBJ2-5 TRBV16 TGTGCCAGCAGCCACCCTAGCGGGGCTTCGGTGAAGACCCAGTACTTC CASSHPSGASVKTQYF
. once TRBJ2-4 TRBV4-1 TGCGCCAGCAGCCAAGTTTTACAGAGGGATGGGCAGTACTTC CASSQVLQRDGQYF
. . TRBJ2-5 TRBV5-1 TGCGCCAGCAGCCCGATACAGGGGGGGGGAGAGACCCAGTACTTC CASSPIQGGGETQYF
TRBD2 few TRBJ2-1 TRBV30 TGTGCCTGGAGACGCCCGCCGGGACTAACCTTCTACAATGAGCAGTTCTTC CAWRRPPGLTFYNEQFF
. . TRBJ2-7 TRBV27 TGTGCCAGCAGTTCCCCCTTCTCCTACGAGCAGTACTTC CASSSPFSYEQYF
. . TRBJ1-4 TRBV19 TGTGCCAGTAGTATGCTGACAAGGGAGGTTTCGAATGAAAAACTGTTTTTT CASSMLTREVSNEKLFF
TRBD2 . TRBJ2-5 TRBV2 TGTGCCAGCAGTGAAGCATTGCCTAGCGGGAGGGGGATGGGGACCCAGTACTTC CASSEALPSGRGMGTQYF
TRBD1 . TRBJ1-2 TRBV5-1 TGCGCCAGCACCGGGGACAGGGGTTACTATGGCTACACCTTC CASTGDRGYYGYTF
TRBD2 . TRBJ2-1 TRBV27 TGTGCCAGCAGTTCCCCGGGACTAGCGGTTAATGAGCAGTTCTTC CASSSPGLAVNEQFF
TRBD1 once TRBJ2-3 TRBV28 TGTGCCAGCAGTTACCGGGACAGTAACACAGATACGCAGTATTTT CASSYRDSNTDTQYF
. . TRBJ1-1 TRBV9 TGTGCCAGCAGCGCGGAGGGAGTGGGGAACACTGAAGCTTTCTTT CASSAEGVGNTEAFF
. . TRBJ1-1 TRBV5-4 TGTGCCAGCAGCTTGGGGGAGGGGAGCACTGAAGCTTTCTTT CASSLGEGSTEAFF
. . TRBJ2-7 TRBV21-1 TGTGCACGCCAATCCCTTAGTCATGGCGAGCAGTACTTC CARQSLSHGEQYF
TRBD1 . TRBJ1-5 TRBV19 TGTGCCAGTAGTGCCACCGGGACAGGGGGTAATCAGCCCCAGCATTTT CASSATGTGGNQPQHF
. . TRBJ2-7 TRBV7-6 TGTGCCAGCAGCAACCTACGGGGGTCCTCCTACGAGCAGTACTTC CASSNLRGSSYEQYF
. once TRBJ1-4 TRBV29-1 TGCAGCGTGGGCTTGGGAACTAGGGAAAAACTGTTTTTT CSVGLGTREKLFF
. . TRBJ2-7 TRBV9 TGTGCCAGCAGCCCCGGGTCTACCCTGGAAGAGCAGTACTTC CASSPGSTLEEQYF
TRBD2 . TRBJ2-1 TRBV6-5 TGTGCCAACACTGTGGCTAGCGGGTACAATGAGCAGTTCTTC CANTVASGYNEQFF
TRBD1 . TRBJ2-3 TRBV9 TGTGCCAGCACGCCGGGACAGGGGGTAGATACGCAGTATTTT CASTPGQGVDTQYF
. once TRBJ2-7 TRBV6-5 TGTGCCAGCAGCAGTAACATGCTAGTTACCTACGAGCAGTACTTC CASSSNMLVTYEQYF
TRBD2 . TRBJ2-3 TRBV10-2 TGCGCCAGCAGTGAGTCGAGGTTAGCGGGAGGGGCAGATACGCAGTATTTT CASSESRLAGGADTQYF